This TCR beta chain was obtained from a study of human T cells and chemical hapten exposure. TCRdb processed the RACE reads anew with MiXCR; each CDR3 protein has one entry. The repertoire holds about 270,000 distinct CDR3 sequences, with almost 8% as singletons. Germline loops: CDR1 SGHVS, CDR2 FNYEAQ. V trimming: 5 bases; J trimming: 6 bases; junction bases outside the gene matches: 4. The CDR3 runs to 13 residues. As for time point: pre-sensitization, week 0. The sample's treatment: therapeutic diphenylcyclopropenone sensitization with weekly scalp DPC. In this sample, this clonotype turned up many times.

The sequence was collected from a man aged 18 to 35 with alopecia areata. Some clones in this sample may be carry-over from other donors' samples. The sequenced sample was whole blood, obtained in connection with sensitization to the hapten diphenylcyclopropenone (DPC). The rearrangement links TRBV7-6 to TRBJ1-2; 9 bases are a match to TRBD1. This chain's CDR3 is CASSPRQGDGYTF. The CDR3 DNA sequence: TGTGCCAGCAGCCCCCGACAGGGGGATGGCTACACCTTC. Looking up the rest from reference TRBV7-6 and TRBJ1-2 gives the full variable domain: GAGVSQSPRYKVTKRGQDVALRCDPISGHVSLYWYRQALGQGPEFLTYFNYEAQQDKSGLPNDRFSAERPEGSISTLTIQRTEQRDSAMYRCASSPRQGDGYTFGSGTRLTVV.